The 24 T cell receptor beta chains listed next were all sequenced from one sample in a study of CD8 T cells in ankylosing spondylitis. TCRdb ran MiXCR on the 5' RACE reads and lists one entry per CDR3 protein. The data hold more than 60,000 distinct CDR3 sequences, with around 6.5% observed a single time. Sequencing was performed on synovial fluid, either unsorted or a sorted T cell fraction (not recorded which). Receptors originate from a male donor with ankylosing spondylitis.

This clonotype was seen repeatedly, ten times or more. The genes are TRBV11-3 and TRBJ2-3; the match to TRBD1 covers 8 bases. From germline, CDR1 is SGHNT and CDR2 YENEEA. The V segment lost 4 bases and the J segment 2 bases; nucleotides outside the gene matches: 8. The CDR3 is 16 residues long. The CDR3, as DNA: TGTGCCAGCAGCTCCCGAGGACAGGGACCCACAGATACGCAGTATTTT. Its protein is CASSSRGQGPTDTQYF.

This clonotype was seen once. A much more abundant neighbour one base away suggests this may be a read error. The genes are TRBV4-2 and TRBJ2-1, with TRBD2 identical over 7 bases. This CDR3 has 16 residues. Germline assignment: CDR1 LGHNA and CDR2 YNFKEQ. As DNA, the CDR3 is TGTGCCAACAGCGAGAGGGGTAGCGGGCATTACAATGAGCAGTTCTTC. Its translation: CANSERGSGHYNEQFF.

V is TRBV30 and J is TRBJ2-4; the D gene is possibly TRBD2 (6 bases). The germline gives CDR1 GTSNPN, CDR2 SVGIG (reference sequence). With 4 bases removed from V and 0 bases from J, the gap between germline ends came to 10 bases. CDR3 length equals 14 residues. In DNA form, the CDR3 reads TGTGCCTGGACCCCGGGACTAGCCAAAAACATTCAGTACTTC. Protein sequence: CAWTPGLAKNIQYF.

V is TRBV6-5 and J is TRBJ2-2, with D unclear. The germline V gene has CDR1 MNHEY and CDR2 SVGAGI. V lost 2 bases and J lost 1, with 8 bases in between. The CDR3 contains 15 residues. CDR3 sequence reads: CASSYISGNTGELFF. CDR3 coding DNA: TGTGCCAGCAGTTACATTTCAGGGAACACCGGGGAGCTGTTTTTT.

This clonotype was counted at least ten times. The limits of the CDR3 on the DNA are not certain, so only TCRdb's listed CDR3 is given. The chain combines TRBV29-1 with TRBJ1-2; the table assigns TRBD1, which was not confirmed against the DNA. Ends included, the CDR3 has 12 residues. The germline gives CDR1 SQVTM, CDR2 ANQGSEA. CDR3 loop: CSVAGGAGVCTF.

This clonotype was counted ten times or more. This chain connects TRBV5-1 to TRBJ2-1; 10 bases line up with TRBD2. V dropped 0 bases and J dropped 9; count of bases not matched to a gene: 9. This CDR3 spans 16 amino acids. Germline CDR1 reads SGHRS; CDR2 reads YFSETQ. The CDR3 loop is CASSLVPLAGASEQFF. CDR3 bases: TGCGCCAGCAGCTTGGTTCCCCTAGCGGGAGCTTCTGAGCAGTTCTTC.

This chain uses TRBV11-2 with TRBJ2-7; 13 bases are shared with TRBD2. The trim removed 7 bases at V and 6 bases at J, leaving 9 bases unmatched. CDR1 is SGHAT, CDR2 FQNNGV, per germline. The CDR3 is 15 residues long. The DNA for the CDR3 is TGTGCCAGCACCCCGGGACTAGCGGGATCAGGCGAGCAGTACTTC. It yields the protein CASTPGLAGSGEQYF.

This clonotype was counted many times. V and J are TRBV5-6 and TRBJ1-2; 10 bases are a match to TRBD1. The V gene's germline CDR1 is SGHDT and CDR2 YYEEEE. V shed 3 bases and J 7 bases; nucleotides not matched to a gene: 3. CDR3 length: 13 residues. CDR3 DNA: TGTGCCAGCAGCTGGGACAGGGGAGGTGGCTACACCTTC. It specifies CASSWDRGGGYTF.

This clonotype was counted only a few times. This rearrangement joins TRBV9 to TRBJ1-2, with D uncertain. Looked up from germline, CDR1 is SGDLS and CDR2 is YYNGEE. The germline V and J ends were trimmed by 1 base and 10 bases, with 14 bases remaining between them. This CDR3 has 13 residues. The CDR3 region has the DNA TGTGCCAGCAGCGTATTAGATCGGTCGGTCTACACCTTC. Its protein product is CASSVLDRSVYTF.

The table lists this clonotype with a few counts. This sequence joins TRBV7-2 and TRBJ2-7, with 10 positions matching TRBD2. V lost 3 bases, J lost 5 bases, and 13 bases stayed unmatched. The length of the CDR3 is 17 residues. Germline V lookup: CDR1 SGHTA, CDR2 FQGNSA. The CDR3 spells CASSFGPVLAGAHEQYF. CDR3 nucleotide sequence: TGTGCCAGCAGCTTTGGCCCCGTTCTAGCGGGAGCCCACGAGCAGTACTTC.

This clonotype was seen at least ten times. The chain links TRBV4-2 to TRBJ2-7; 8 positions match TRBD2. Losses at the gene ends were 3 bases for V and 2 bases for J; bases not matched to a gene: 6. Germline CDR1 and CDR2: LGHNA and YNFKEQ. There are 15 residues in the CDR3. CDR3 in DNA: TGTGCCAGCAGCCAGACACTAGCGGTAACCTACGAGCAGTACTTC. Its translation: CASSQTLAVTYEQYF.

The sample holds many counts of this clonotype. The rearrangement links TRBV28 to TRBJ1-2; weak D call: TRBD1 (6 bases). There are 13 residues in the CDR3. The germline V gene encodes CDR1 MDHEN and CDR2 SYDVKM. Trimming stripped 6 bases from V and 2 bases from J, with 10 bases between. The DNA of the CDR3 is TGTGCCAGCAGGATAACAGGGAACTATGGCTACACCTTC. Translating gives CASRITGNYGYTF.

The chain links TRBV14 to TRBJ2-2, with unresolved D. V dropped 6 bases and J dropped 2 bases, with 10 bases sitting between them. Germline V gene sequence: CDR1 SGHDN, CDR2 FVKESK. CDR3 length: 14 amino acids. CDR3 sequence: CASSPGRNTGELFF. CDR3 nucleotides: TGTGCCAGCAGTCCTGGACGCAACACCGGGGAGCTGTTTTTT.

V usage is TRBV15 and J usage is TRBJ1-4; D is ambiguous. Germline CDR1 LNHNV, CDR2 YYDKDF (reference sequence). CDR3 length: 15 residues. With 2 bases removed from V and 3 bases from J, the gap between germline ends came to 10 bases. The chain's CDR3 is CATSRRRTSNEKLFF. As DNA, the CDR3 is TGTGCCACCAGCAGAAGACGGACTTCTAATGAAAAACTGTTTTTT.

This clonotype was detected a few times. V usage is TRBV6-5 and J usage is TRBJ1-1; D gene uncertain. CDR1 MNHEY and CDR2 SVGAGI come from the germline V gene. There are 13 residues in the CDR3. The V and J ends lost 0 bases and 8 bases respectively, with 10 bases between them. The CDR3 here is CASSYSNPEEAFF. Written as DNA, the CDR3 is TGTGCCAGCAGTTACTCGAATCCGGAGGAAGCTTTCTTT.

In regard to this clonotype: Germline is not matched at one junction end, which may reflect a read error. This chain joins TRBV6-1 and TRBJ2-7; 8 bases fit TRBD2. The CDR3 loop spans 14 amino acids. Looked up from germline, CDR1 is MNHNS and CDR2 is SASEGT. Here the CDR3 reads CASSKAGTSYEQYF. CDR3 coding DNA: TGTGCCAGCAGTAAAGCCGGGACTAGCTACGAGCAGTACTTC.

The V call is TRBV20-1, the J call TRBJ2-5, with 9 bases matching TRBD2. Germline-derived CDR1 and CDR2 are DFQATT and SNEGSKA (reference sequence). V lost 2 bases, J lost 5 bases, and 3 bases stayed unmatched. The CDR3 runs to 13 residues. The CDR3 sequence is CSARISGRETQYF. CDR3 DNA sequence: TGCAGTGCTAGAATCAGCGGGAGGGAGACCCAGTACTTC.

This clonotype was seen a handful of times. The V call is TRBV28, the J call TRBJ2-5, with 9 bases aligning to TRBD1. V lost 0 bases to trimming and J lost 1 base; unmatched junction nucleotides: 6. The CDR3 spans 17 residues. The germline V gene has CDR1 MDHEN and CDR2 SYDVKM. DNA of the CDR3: TGTGCCAGCAGTTTATGGGGGGGACAGGGAACCCAAGAGACCCAGTACTTC. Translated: CASSLWGGQGTQETQYF.

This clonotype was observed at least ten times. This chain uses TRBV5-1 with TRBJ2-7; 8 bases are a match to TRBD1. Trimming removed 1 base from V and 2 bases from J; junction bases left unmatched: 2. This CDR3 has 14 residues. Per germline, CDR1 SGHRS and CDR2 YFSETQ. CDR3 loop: CASSLTGGTYEQYF. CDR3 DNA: TGCGCCAGCAGCTTGACAGGGGGGACCTACGAGCAGTACTTC.

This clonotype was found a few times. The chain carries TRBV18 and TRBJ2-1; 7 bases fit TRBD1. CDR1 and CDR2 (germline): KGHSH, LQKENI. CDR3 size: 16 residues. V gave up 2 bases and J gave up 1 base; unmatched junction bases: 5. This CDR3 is CASSPGNRGSYNEQFF. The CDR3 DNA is TGTGCCAGCTCACCAGGTAACAGGGGATCCTACAATGAGCAGTTCTTC.

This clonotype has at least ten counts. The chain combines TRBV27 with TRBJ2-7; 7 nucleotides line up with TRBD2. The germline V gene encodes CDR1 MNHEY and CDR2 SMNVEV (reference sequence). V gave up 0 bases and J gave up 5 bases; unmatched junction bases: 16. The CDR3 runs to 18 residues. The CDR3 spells CASSLSIRLAARNDEQYF. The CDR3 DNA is TGTGCCAGCAGTTTATCGATTCGTCTAGCGGCCAGGAACGACGAGCAGTACTTC.

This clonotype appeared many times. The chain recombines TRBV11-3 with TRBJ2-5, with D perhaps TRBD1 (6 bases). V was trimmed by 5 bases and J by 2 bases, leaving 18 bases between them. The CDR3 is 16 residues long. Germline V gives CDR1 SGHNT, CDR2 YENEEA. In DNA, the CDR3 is TGTGCCAGCAGCCCAAGATCCAGGGGATGGCAAGAGACCCAGTACTTC. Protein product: CASSPRSRGWQETQYF.

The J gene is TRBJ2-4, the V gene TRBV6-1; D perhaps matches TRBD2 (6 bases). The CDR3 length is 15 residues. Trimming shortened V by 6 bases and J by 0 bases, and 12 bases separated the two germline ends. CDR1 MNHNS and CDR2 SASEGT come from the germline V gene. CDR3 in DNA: TGTGCCAGCAGGGACCGAGCGGGAGCCAAAAACATTCAGTACTTC. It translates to CASRDRAGAKNIQYF.

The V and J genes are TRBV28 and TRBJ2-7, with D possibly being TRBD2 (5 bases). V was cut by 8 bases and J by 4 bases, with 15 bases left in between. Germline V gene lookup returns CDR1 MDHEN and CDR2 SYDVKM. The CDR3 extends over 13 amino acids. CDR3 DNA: TGTGCCAGCTCCAGCCTGAGGGTTTACGAGCAGTACTTC. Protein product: CASSSLRVYEQYF.